Each of the 6 T cell receptor beta chains below was sequenced from the same sample in a study of T-cell reconstitution after alpha-beta-depleted transplantation in children. Unique molecular identifiers were incorporated into the prepared TCRbeta library. TCRdb itself ran the PCR reads through MiXCR, one entry per CDR3 protein. Of some 70,000 distinct CDR3 sequences in the sample, over 4.5% were seen once. Here the sequenced sample was PBMCs, mostly from graft donor cells, taken 180 days after TCRalphabeta/CD19-depleted stem cell transplant. Receptors originate from a boy under three years old who had a stem cell transplant for acute myeloid leukemia, so the T cells may come from the graft donor.

This clonotype has ten or more counts. The CDR3 sequence is CASSQDGTRSYEQYF. The DNA for the CDR3 is TGTGCCAGCAGCCAGGACGGGACTAGATCCTACGAGCAGTACTTC. V and J are TRBV3-1 and TRBJ2-7; 8 bases agree with TRBD2. Germline CDR1 LGHDT, CDR2 YNNKEL (reference sequence). CDR3 length equals 15 residues. V was clipped by 3 bases and J by 1 base; unmatched bases: 5.

This clonotype showed up many times. V is TRBV6-5 and J is TRBJ1-6; D perhaps matches TRBD1 (5 bases). Germline CDR1 reads MNHEY; CDR2 reads SVGAGI. The CDR3 spans 13 residues. V was cut by 5 bases and J by 8 bases, with 10 bases left in between. CDR3 protein: CASSLGGYSPLHF. CDR3 nucleotides: TGTGCCAGCAGTCTGGGGGGTTATTCACCCCTCCACTTT.

In its sample, this clonotype was seen many times. The gene calls are TRBV4-1 and TRBJ2-5; no clear D gene. This CDR3 is 16 amino acids long. V dropped 6 bases and J dropped 5 bases, with 22 bases sitting between them. Germline V gene lookup returns CDR1 MGHRA and CDR2 YSYEKL. Here the CDR3 DNA reads TGCGCCAGCAGTCTTTCGGGTTTCCCCTATCGGGAGACCCAGTACTTC. Translating gives CASSLSGFPYRETQYF.

This clonotype showed up many times. The CDR3 nucleotides read TGCAGTGCTAGGCCCTCCACCGGGGAGCTGTTTTTT. Translation gives CSARPSTGELFF. V gene TRBV20-1 combines with J gene TRBJ2-2; D gene ambiguous. CDR3 length equals 12 residues. CDR1 is DFQATT and CDR2 is SNEGSKA in the germline V gene (reference sequence). Trimming removed 3 bases at V and 4 bases at J, with 6 bases between.

This clonotype was counted ten times or more. The J gene is TRBJ2-1, the V gene TRBV28, with 7 bases matching TRBD1. Germline lookup yields CDR1 MDHEN and CDR2 SYDVKM. The CDR3 runs 16 residues. The V segment lost 5 bases and the J segment 0 bases; nucleotides outside the gene matches: 7. DNA for the CDR3: TGTGCCAGCAGTCTGCAGGGGGTCTCCTCCTACAATGAGCAGTTCTTC. This sequence encodes CASSLQGVSSYNEQFF.

This clonotype is classed as medium-sized. The rearrangement joins TRBV4-3 to TRBJ2-1; D unclear. V shed 1 base and J shed 2 bases, with 6 bases lying between them. This CDR3 comprises 14 residues. Looked up from germline, CDR1 is LGHNA and CDR2 is YSLEER. CDR3 nucleotides: TGCGCCAGCAGCCAAGTGATTGCCTACAATGAGCAGTTCTTC. It codes for CASSQVIAYNEQFF.